This TCR beta chain was recovered during a study of PD-L1 blockade in urothelial cancer. Study-wide background: The study started patients on atezolizumab around 2014, giving 1,200 mg intravenously every 3 weeks. Analyses were performed on blood at 3 weeks after treatment start (the second dose) and at 6 weeks.

Patients suffered from locally advanced or metastatic urothelial carcinoma. Patient sample counts ranged from 1 to 8, pretreatment and on-treatment. Here immunoSEQ multiplex PCR was the method, and the copy in TCRdb shows in-frame clones only, minus some. Of tens of thousands of clones in the sample, approximately 75% were seen once. Losses at the gene ends were 3 bases for V and 4 bases for J; bases not matched to a gene: 19. The CDR3 has 21 residues. Germline-derived CDR1 and CDR2 are SGDLS and YYNGEE. This clone showed up just once. This receptor was taken from a man aged 65 to 85 with urothelial cancer. The chain employs TRBV9 and TRBJ1-6, with 10 nucleotides matching TRBD1. Source: PBMCs, taken around atezolizumab (anti-PD-L1) treatment. The CDR3 nucleotides are TGTGCCAGCAGCGCCCTTCCCGGACAGGGGGGATCTTCCCTATATAATTCACCCCTCCACTTT. It translates to CASSALPGQGGSSLYNSPLHF.